The rows below give T cell receptor beta chains drawn from one sample of a study of blood T cell repertoires in COVID-19. TCRdb keeps only in-frame clones here, not all; method: immunoSEQ multiplex PCR. The table includes roughly 240,000 clones, 87% detected once. Sequencing input: PBMCs or T cells enriched from blood (not recorded which). These receptors all stem from a woman in her 30s with acute COVID-19. Each CDR3 is given with its conserved first and last residue.

J	V	CDR3
TRBJ1-5	TRBV10-3	CAIPLAGLGNQPQHF
TRBJ1-2	TRBV10-1	CASSEQGSGGYTF
TRBJ1-4	TRBV7-9	CASSQGQGPHEKLFF
TRBJ1-3	TRBV6-5	CATTEVSGNTIYF
TRBJ2-3	TRBV5-1	CASSLRVGGTQYF
TRBJ2-3	TRBV19	CASTKGGGGGSDTQYF
TRBJ2-7	TRBV5-1	CASSLVTGSFYEQYF
TRBJ1-2	TRBV18	CASSPGTGGDYGYTF
TRBJ1-5	TRBV27	CASSLNQGNQPQHF
TRBJ1-2	TRBV29-1	CSVEDPSQGVRYGYTF